Listed here are 15 T cell receptor beta chains from one sample, sequenced in a study of T cell changes during pregnancy in multiple sclerosis. Produced via immunoSEQ multiplex PCR; TCRdb's table is partial and in-frame only. The data show about 77,000 clones, about nine tenths seen once. The source was peripheral blood, collected before pregnancy. Every receptor here comes from a female donor with multiple sclerosis, enrolled in a pregnancy study.

V gene TRBV4-1 combines with J gene TRBJ1-6; unclear D gene. The CDR3 is 17 amino acids. Germline V CDR1 and CDR2: MGHRA, YSYEKL. With 0 bases removed from V and 1 base from J, the gap between germline ends came to 10 bases. CDR3 in DNA: TGCGCCAGCAGCCAAGATGCGGTCCGGTCCTATAATTCACCCCTCCACTTT. Its translation is CASSQDAVRSYNSPLHF.

The V gene is TRBV11-2, the J gene TRBJ2-3, with 8 bases identical to TRBD1. The V gene's germline CDR1 is SGHAT and CDR2 FQNNGV. V lost 5 bases to trimming and J lost 4 bases; unmatched junction nucleotides: 8. The CDR3 is 15 amino acids. CDR3 DNA sequence: TGTGCCAGCAGCCCGCGGACAGGGAGTTCAGATACGCAGTATTTT. The encoded protein is CASSPRTGSSDTQYF.

The gene calls are TRBV11-1 and TRBJ1-3; no reliable D call. Germline CDR1 SGHAT, CDR2 FQDESV (reference sequence). V dropped 5 bases and J dropped 0 bases, with 11 bases sitting between them. CDR3 length: 15 amino acids. CDR3 sequence: CASSPRTFSGNTIYF. The CDR3 nucleotides are TGTGCCAGCAGCCCTAGAACTTTCTCTGGAAACACCATATATTTT.

The V gene is TRBV5-4, the J gene TRBJ2-1; TRBD2 matches at 7 bases. Trimming at V came to 9 bases and at J to 0 bases, leaving 12 bases not matched to a gene. The CDR3 spans 16 residues. Germline V gives CDR1 SGHNT, CDR2 YYREEE (reference sequence). The chain's CDR3 is CATREGTGSSYNEQFF. The DNA of the CDR3 is TGTGCCACGAGGGAGGGCACCGGGAGCTCCTACAATGAGCAGTTCTTC.

The chain has TRBV27 and TRBJ2-7; perhaps TRBD2 as D (6 bases). Trimming cost V 6 bases and J 4 bases, with 19 bases left between them. The CDR3 spans 15 residues. Germline values: CDR1 MNHEY, CDR2 SMNVEV (reference sequence). CDR3 protein: CASRGLGGIVYEQYF. The CDR3 DNA reads as TGTGCCAGCAGGGGGCTCGGGGGAATAGTATACGAGCAGTACTTC.

This rearrangement joins TRBV6-5 to TRBJ2-7, with TRBD1 matching over 9 bases. V gave up 2 bases and J gave up 11 bases; unmatched junction bases: 7. This CDR3 has 13 amino acids. Germline CDR1 MNHEY, CDR2 SVGAGI. This CDR3 reads CASSYGTGGIEYF. The CDR3 DNA reads as TGTGCCAGCAGTTACGGAACAGGGGGCATTGAGTACTTC.

The chain joins TRBV25-1 to TRBJ2-3; maybe TRBD2 (6 bases). The CDR3 is made up of 16 amino acids. Trimming shortened V by 1 base and J by 2 bases, and 13 bases separated the two germline ends. Germline assignment: CDR1 MGHDK and CDR2 SYGVNS. DNA for the CDR3: TGTGCCAGCAGTGAATGGAGGGACGGAATCACAGATACGCAGTATTTT. Protein sequence: CASSEWRDGITDTQYF.

The V call is TRBV28, the J call TRBJ2-1; 9 bases match TRBD2. V gave up 5 bases and J gave up 3 bases; unmatched junction bases: 14. This CDR3 is built from 18 residues. Germline V gene data show CDR1 as MDHEN and CDR2 as SYDVKM. CDR3 protein: CASSPVQGRGGYYNEQFF. For the CDR3, the DNA is TGTGCCAGCAGTCCGGTCCAAGGGCGGGGGGGCTACTACAATGAGCAGTTCTTC.

This chain links TRBV28 with TRBJ2-7; D possibly corresponds to TRBD2 (6 bases). The V gene's germline CDR1 is MDHEN and CDR2 SYDVKM. Deletions cut 4 bases from V and 3 bases from J, with 13 bases between. The CDR3 has 14 residues. CDR3 region: CASSSGTLYYEQYF. CDR3 sequence (DNA): TGTGCCAGCAGTTCCGGGACTCTCTACTACGAGCAGTACTTC.

The rearrangement uses TRBV19 and TRBJ1-2; the match to TRBD1 covers 9 bases. V lost 2 bases and J lost 4; bases outside the gene matches: 8. The CDR3 is made up of 16 amino acids. Germline V lookup: CDR1 LNHDA, CDR2 SQIVND (reference sequence). CDR3 nucleotide sequence: TGTGCCAGTAGTATACTGGGGACAGGGACCTCCTATGGCTACACCTTC. It yields the protein CASSILGTGTSYGYTF.

This chain uses TRBV18 with TRBJ2-7, with 9 bases aligning to TRBD1. This CDR3 contains 15 residues. Looked up from germline, CDR1 is KGHSH and CDR2 is LQKENI. V trimming: 1 base; J trimming: 4 bases; junction bases outside the gene matches: 5. CDR3 bases: TGTGCCAGCTCACCACTAGCGGACAGGGGTTACGAGCAGTACTTC. Its protein product is CASSPLADRGYEQYF.

The rearrangement uses TRBV19 and TRBJ1-3; tentative D call: TRBD1 (6 bases). The CDR3 contains 16 residues. V lost 8 bases, J lost 2 bases, and 19 bases lay in between. The germline V gene encodes CDR1 LNHDA and CDR2 SQIVND (reference sequence). Written as DNA, the CDR3 is TGTGCCAGTCTAGACGGACAGACCCTTACTGGAAACACCATATATTTT. The encoded protein is CASLDGQTLTGNTIYF.

In the case of this clone: The DNA is left out, because the CDR3 cannot be placed on it with certainty; the CDR3 is given as TCRdb lists it. The J gene is TRBJ1-6, the V gene TRBV19. Germline values: CDR1 LNHDA, CDR2 SQIVND (reference sequence). The CDR3 spans 16 amino acids, including both terminal residues. CDR3 sequence reads: CASTSDSFFYNSPLHF.

This chain links TRBV5-8 with TRBJ1-5; TRBD1 matches 9 bases. J lost 5 bases, V lost 4 bases, and 4 bases had no gene match. CDR1 is SGHTS and CDR2 is YDEGEE in the germline V gene. The CDR3 runs 14 residues. CDR3 protein: CASSKGQGYQPQHF. CDR3 sequence (DNA): TGTGCCAGCAGCAAGGGACAGGGTTATCAGCCCCAGCATTTT.

The V gene is TRBV5-1, the J gene TRBJ2-7; 10 nucleotides align to TRBD1. From germline, CDR1 is SGHRS and CDR2 YFSETQ. J lost 2 bases, V lost 5 bases, and 7 bases had no gene match. The CDR3 extends over 15 amino acids. The DNA for the CDR3 is TGCGCCAGCAGGGGACAGGGGAAAGGGCCCTACGAGCAGTACTTC. Residues: CASRGQGKGPYEQYF. Full variable domain (remainder filled in from reference TRBV5-1 and TRBJ2-7): KAGVTQTPRYLIKTRGQQVTLSCSPISGHRSVSWYQQTPGQGLQFLFEYFSETQRNKGNFPGRFSGRQFSNSRSEMNVSTLELGDSALYLCASRGQGKGPYEQYFGPGTRLTVT.